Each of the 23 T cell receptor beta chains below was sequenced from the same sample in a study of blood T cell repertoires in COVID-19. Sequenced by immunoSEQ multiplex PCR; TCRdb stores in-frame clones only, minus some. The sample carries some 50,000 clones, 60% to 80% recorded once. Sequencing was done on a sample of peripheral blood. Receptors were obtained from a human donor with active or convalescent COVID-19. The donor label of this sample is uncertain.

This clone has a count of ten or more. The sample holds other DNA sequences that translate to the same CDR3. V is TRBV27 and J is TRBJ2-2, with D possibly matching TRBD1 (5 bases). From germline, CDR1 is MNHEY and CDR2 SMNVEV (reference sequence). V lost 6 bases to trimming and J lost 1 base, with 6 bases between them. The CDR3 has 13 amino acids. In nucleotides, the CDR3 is TGTGCCAGCAGGGGGCGGAACACCGGGGAGCTGTTTTTT. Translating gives CASRGRNTGELFF.

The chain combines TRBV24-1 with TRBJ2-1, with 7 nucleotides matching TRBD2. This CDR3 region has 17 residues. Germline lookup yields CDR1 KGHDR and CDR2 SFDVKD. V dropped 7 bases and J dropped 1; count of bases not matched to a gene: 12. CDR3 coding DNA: TGTGCCACCAGCTCTTGGGACTTAGCGGGTTCCTACAATGAGCAGTTCTTC. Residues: CATSSWDLAGSYNEQFF.

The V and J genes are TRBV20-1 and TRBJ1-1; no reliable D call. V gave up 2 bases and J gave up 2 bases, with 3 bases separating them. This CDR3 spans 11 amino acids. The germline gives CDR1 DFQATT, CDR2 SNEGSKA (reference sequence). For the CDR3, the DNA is TGCAGTGCTAGATCAAACACTGAAGCTTTCTTT. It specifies CSARSNTEAFF.

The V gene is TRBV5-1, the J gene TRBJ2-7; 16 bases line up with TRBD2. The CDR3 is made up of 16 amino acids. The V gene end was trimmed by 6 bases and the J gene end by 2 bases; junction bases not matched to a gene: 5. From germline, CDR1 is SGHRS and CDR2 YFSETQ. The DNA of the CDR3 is TGCGCCAGCAAGGGACTAGCGGGAGGGGGAGCCTACGAGCAGTACTTC. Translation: CASKGLAGGGAYEQYF.

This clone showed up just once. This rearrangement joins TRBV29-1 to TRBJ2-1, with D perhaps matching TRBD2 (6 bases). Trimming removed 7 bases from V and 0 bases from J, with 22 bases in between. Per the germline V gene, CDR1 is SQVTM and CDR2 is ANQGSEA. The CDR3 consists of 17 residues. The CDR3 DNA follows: TGCAGCGGGCTCCGCGGGAAGACCCCTAGCTCCTACAATGAGCAGTTCTTC. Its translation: CSGLRGKTPSSYNEQFF.

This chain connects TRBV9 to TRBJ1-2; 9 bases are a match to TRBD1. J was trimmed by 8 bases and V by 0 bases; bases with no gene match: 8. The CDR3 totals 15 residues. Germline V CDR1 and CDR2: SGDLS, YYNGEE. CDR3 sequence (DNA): TGTGCCAGCAGCGTAGCTCAGGACAGGGGAGGAGGCTACACCTTC. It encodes CASSVAQDRGGGYTF.

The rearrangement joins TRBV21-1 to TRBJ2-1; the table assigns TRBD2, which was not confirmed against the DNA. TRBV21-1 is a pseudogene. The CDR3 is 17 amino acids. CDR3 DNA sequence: TGTGCCAGCAGTTCTGAGGACTGGGATAGCTCCTACAATGAGCAGTTCTTC. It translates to CASSSEDWDSSYNEQFF.

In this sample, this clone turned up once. The CDR3 DNA is TGTGCCAGCAGCGTCGGAGCGGGAGGTTACGAGCAGTACTTC. It is translated as CASSVGAGGYEQYF. J is TRBJ2-7 and V is TRBV7-3; 9 bases are shared with TRBD2. J was trimmed by 4 bases and V by 5 bases; bases with no gene match: 6. The germline V gene encodes CDR1 SGHTA and CDR2 FQGTGA. The CDR3 has 14 amino acids.

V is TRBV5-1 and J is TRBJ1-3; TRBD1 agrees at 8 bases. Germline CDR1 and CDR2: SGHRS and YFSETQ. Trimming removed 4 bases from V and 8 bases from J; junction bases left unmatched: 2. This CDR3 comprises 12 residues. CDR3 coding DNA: TGCGCCAGCAGCGACAGGGGCGACACCATATATTTT. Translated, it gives CASSDRGDTIYF.

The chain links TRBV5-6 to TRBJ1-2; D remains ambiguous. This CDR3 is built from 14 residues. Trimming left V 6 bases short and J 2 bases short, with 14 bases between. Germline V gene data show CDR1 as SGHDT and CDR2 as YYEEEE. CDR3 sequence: CASTRVGRNYGYTF. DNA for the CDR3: TGTGCCAGCACCCGAGTAGGGAGAAACTATGGCTACACCTTC.

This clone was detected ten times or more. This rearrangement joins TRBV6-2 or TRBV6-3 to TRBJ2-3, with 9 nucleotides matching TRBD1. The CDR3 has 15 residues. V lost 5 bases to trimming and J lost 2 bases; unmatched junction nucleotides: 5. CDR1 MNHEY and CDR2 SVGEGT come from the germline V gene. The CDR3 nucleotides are TGTGCCAGCAGTACGACAGGGGGGGTCACAGATACGCAGTATTTT. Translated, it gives CASSTTGGVTDTQYF.

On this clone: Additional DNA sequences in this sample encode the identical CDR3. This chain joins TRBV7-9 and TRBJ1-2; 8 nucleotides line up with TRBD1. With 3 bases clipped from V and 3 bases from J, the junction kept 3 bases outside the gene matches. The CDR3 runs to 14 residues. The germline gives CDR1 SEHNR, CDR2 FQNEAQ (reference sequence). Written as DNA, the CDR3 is TGTGCCAGCAGCTTGGAGACAGGGGACTATGGCTACACCTTC. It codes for CASSLETGDYGYTF.

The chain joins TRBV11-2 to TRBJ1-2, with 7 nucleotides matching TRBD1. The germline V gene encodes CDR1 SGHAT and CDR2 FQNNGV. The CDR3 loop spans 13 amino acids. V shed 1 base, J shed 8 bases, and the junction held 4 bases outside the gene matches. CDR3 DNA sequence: TGTGCCAGCAGCTTAGCAGGGGGGAAGGGCTACACCTTC. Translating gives CASSLAGGKGYTF.

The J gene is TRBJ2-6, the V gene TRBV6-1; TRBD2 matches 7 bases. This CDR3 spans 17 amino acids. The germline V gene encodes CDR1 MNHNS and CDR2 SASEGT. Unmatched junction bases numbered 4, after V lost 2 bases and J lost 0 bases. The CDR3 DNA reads TGTGCCAGCAGTGAACTGGGCGGGGGCTCTGGGGCCAACGTCCTGACTTTC. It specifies CASSELGGGSGANVLTF.

The CDR3 nucleotides read TGTGCCAGCAGCCCCCGAACTAGCGGCTCCTACAATGAGCAGTTCTTC. Translated: CASSPRTSGSYNEQFF. The V gene is TRBV11-3, the J gene TRBJ2-1, with TRBD2 matching 8 bases. The junction had 6 bases not matched to a gene; V was cut back by 5 bases and J by 0 bases. The CDR3 contains 16 residues. Germline loops: CDR1 SGHNT, CDR2 YENEEA.

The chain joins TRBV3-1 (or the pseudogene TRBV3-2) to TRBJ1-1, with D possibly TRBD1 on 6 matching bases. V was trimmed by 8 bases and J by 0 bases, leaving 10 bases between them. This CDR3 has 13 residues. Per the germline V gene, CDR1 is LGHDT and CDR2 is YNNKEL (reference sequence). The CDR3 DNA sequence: TGTGCCAGCGGGGGCGCCCTGAACACTGAAGCTTTCTTT. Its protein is CASGGALNTEAFF.

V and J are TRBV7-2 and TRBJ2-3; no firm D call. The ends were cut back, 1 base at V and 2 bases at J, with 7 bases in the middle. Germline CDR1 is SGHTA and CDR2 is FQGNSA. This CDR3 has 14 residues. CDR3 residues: CASSLESHTDTQYF. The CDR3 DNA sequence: TGTGCCAGCAGCTTAGAGAGCCACACAGATACGCAGTATTTT.

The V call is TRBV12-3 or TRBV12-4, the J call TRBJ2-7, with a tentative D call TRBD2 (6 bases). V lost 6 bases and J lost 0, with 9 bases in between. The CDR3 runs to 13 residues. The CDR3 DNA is TGTGCCAGCAGAACGACTAGCTCCTACGAGCAGTACTTC. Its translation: CASRTTSSYEQYF.

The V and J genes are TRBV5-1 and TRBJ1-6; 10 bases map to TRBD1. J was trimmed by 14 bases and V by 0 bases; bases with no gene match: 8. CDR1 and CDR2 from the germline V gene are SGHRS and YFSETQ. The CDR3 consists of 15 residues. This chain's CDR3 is CASSLEGQGTLSLHF. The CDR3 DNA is TGCGCCAGCAGCTTGGAGGGACAGGGGACGTTGTCCCTCCACTTT.

CDR3 loop: CASGTRDRLRNTIYF. CDR3 DNA: TGTGCCAGCGGAACCCGGGACAGGCTTAGAAACACCATATATTTT. The chain recombines TRBV6-5 with TRBJ1-3; 8 nucleotides align to TRBD1. The CDR3 sequence is 15 residues long. V dropped 8 bases and J dropped 5; count of bases not matched to a gene: 11. In germline, CDR1 is MNHEY, CDR2 SVGAGI.

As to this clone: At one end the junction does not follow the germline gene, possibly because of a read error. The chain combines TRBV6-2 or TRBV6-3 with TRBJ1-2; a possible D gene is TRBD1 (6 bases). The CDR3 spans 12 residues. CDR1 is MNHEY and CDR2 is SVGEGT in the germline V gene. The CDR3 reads CASSYGQSLDAF. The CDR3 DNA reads TGTGCCAGCAGTTACGGACAGAGCCTTGACGCCTTC.

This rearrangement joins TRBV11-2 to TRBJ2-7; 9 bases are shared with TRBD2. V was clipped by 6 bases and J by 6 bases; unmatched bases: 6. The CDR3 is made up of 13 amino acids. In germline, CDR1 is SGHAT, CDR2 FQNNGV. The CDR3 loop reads CASSYGLASEQYF. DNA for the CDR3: TGTGCCAGCAGTTACGGACTAGCGAGCGAGCAGTACTTC.

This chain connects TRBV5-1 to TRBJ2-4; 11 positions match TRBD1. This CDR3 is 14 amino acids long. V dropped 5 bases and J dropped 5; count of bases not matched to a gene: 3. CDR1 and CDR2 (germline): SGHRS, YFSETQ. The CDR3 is CASRGTGGENIQYF. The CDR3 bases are TGCGCCAGCAGGGGGACAGGGGGAGAAAACATTCAGTACTTC.